This T cell receptor (beta chain) was identified in a study of Ad26.COV2.S vaccination and SARS-CoV-2 variants. Study background: Donor allocation was to the COV1001 Ad26.COV2.S trial arm.

This sample's treatment: some 20 received Ad26.COV2.S at low or high dose, single or two shots; roughly five received placebo; per-sample allocation not given. Specimen acquisition occurred on day 63 following the initial vaccine or placebo injection. V lost 5 bases and J lost 2, with 9 bases in between. CDR3 size: 13 residues. The germline gives CDR1 SGHNT, CDR2 YENEEA. Using immunoSEQ multiplex PCR, the repertoire was profiled, and TCRdb retains in-frame clones only, with some absent. The repertoire holds about 680,000 clones, with about 89% as singletons. General study findings and limits: After vaccination, reports described spike-specific CD8+ and CD4+ T cell responses as showing substantial breadth.

A remark on this clone: Its target is unknown.

The chain has TRBV11-3 and TRBJ2-5, with D maybe TRBD1 (6 bases). Sequences were derived from peripheral blood, sampled in a trial of Ad26.COV2.S vaccine versus placebo. The TCR sequence derives from a person between 18 and 60 years old who received the Ad26.COV2.S COVID-19 vaccine or a placebo. The CDR3 spells CASSPGQQETQYF. Written as DNA, the CDR3 is TGTGCCAGCAGCCCCGGACAGCAAGAGACCCAGTACTTC.